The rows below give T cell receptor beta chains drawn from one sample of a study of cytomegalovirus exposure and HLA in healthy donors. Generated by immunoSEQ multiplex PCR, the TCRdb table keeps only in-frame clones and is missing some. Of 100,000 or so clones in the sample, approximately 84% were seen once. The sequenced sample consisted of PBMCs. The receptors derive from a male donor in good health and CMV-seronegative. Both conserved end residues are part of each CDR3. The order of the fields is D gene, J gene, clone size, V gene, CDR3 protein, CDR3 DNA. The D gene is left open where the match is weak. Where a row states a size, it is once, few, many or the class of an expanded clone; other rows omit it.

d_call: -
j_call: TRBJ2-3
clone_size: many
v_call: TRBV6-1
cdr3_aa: CASSVGPGETDTQYF
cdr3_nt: TGTGCCAGCAGTGTGGGCCCTGGGGAGACAGATACGCAGTATTTT

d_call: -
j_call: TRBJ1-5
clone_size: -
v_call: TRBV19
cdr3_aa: CASAGWDQPQHF
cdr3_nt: TGTGCCAGTGCAGGGTGGGATCAGCCCCAGCATTTT

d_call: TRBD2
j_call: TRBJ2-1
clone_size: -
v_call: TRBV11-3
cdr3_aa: CASSRGTSGSDEQFF
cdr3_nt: TGTGCCAGCAGCCGAGGGACTAGCGGGAGTGATGAGCAGTTCTTC

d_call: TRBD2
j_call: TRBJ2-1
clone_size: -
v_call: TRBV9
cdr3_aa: CASSVGQLAGVFNEQFF
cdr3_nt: TGTGCCAGCAGCGTAGGGCAGTTAGCGGGAGTTTTCAATGAGCAGTTCTTC

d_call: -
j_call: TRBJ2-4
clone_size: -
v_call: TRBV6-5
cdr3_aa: CASSSDRDIQYF
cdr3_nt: TGTGCCAGCAGTTCCGACAGAGACATTCAGTACTTC

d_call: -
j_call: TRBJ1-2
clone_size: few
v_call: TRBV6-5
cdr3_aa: CASKSGASAYGYTF
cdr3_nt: TGTGCCAGCAAATCAGGGGCTTCTGCCTATGGCTACACCTTC

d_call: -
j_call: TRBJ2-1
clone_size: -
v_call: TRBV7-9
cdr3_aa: CASRSRGPGNEQFF
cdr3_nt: TGTGCCAGCAGGTCGCGAGGGCCTGGCAATGAGCAGTTCTTC

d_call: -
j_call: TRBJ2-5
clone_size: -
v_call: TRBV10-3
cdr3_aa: CAISGTTGRETQYF
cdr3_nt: TGTGCCATCAGTGGAACAACAGGGCGGGAGACCCAGTACTTC

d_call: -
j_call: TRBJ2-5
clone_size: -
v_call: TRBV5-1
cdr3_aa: CARKGKEEETQYF
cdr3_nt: TGCGCCAGAAAAGGAAAGGAGGAGGAGACCCAGTACTTC

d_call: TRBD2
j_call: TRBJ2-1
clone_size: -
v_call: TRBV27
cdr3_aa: CASSLMRTSTNEQFF
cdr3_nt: TGTGCCAGCAGTTTAATGAGGACTAGCACCAATGAGCAGTTCTTC

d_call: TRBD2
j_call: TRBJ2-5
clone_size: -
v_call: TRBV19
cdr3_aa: CASSITSGSGETQYF
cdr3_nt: TGTGCCAGTAGTATTACTAGCGGGAGTGGGGAGACCCAGTACTTC

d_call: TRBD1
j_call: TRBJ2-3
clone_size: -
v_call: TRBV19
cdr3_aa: CASSEYPGQGTDTQYF
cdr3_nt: TGTGCCAGTAGTGAGTACCCTGGACAGGGCACAGATACGCAGTATTTT

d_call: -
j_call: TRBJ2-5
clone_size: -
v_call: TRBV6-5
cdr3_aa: CASSSPAAQYF
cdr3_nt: TGTGCCAGCAGTTCCCCCGCGGCCCAGTACTTC